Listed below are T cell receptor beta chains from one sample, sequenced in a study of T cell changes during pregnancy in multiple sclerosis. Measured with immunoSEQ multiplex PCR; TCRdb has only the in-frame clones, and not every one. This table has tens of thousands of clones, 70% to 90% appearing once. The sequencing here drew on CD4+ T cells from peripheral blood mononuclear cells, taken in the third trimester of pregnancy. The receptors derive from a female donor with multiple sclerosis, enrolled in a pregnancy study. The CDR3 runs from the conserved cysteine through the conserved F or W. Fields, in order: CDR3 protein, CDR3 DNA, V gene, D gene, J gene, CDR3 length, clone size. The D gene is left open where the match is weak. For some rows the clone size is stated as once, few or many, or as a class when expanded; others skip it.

cdr3_aa: CASSSTGVGNTIYF; cdr3_nt: TGTGCCAGCAGTTCGACAGGGGTTGGAAACACCATATATTTT; v_call: TRBV6-5; d_call: TRBD1; j_call: TRBJ1-3; cdr3_length: 14; clone_size: once
cdr3_aa: CASSTGAQETQYF; cdr3_nt: TGTGCCAGCAGTACAGGGGCCCAAGAGACCCAGTACTTC; v_call: TRBV11-2; d_call: TRBD1; j_call: TRBJ2-5; cdr3_length: 13; clone_size: once
cdr3_aa: CASSQVGTQSSYEQYF; cdr3_nt: TGCGCCAGCAGCCAAGTAGGGACACAGAGCTCCTACGAGCAGTACTTC; v_call: TRBV4-3; d_call: .; j_call: TRBJ2-7; cdr3_length: 16; clone_size: .
cdr3_aa: CASSPESLPQETQYF; cdr3_nt: TGTGCCAGCTCACCGGAGTCACTACCCCAAGAGACCCAGTACTTC; v_call: TRBV18; d_call: .; j_call: TRBJ2-5; cdr3_length: 15; clone_size: .
cdr3_aa: CASSPPGLGGLPRTDTQYF; cdr3_nt: TGTGCCAGCTCACCACCGGGACTAGGAGGTCTTCCACGCACAGATACGCAGTATTTT; v_call: TRBV18; d_call: TRBD2; j_call: TRBJ2-3; cdr3_length: 19; clone_size: .
cdr3_aa: CASSQEGRGTVQETQYF; cdr3_nt: TGTGCCAGCAGCCAAGAAGGGCGGGGAACCGTCCAAGAGACCCAGTACTTC; v_call: TRBV4-2; d_call: .; j_call: TRBJ2-5; cdr3_length: 17; clone_size: .
cdr3_aa: CASSLSGTGPGNTIYF; cdr3_nt: TGTGCCAGCAGTTTATCGGGGACAGGTCCTGGAAACACCATATATTTT; v_call: TRBV27; d_call: TRBD1; j_call: TRBJ1-3; cdr3_length: 16; clone_size: .
cdr3_aa: CASSLSGGGIHNEQFF; cdr3_nt: TGTGCCAGCAGCTTGTCCGGGGGAGGGATTCACAATGAGCAGTTCTTC; v_call: TRBV5-4; d_call: TRBD2; j_call: TRBJ2-1; cdr3_length: 16; clone_size: .
cdr3_aa: CASSRGTLNNNEQFF; cdr3_nt: TGTGCCAGCTCACGCGGGACCTTAAACAACAATGAGCAGTTCTTC; v_call: TRBV18; d_call: .; j_call: TRBJ2-1; cdr3_length: 15; clone_size: .
cdr3_aa: CASAARDEQFF; cdr3_nt: TGTGCCAGCGCAGCGAGGGATGAGCAGTTCTTC; v_call: TRBV2; d_call: .; j_call: TRBJ2-1; cdr3_length: 11; clone_size: .
cdr3_aa: CASSHGQGFDNGYTF; cdr3_nt: TGTGCCAGCAGCCATGGACAGGGGTTCGATAATGGCTACACCTTC; v_call: TRBV4-2; d_call: TRBD1; j_call: TRBJ1-2; cdr3_length: 15; clone_size: .
cdr3_aa: CASSIRSTASGNTIYF; cdr3_nt: TGTGCCAGTAGTATCAGATCCACAGCCTCTGGAAACACCATATATTTT; v_call: TRBV19; d_call: .; j_call: TRBJ1-3; cdr3_length: 16; clone_size: .
cdr3_aa: CASSFGRGNEQFF; cdr3_nt: TGTGCCAGCAGCTTCGGGAGGGGCAATGAGCAGTTCTTC; v_call: TRBV7-2; d_call: TRBD2; j_call: TRBJ2-1; cdr3_length: 13; clone_size: .
cdr3_aa: CASSFGGSQETQYF; cdr3_nt: TGCGCCAGCAGCTTCGGGGGAAGCCAAGAGACCCAGTACTTC; v_call: TRBV5-1; d_call: .; j_call: TRBJ2-5; cdr3_length: 14; clone_size: .
cdr3_aa: CAISPRTGGGDEQYF; cdr3_nt: TGTGCCATCAGCCCTCGGACAGGGGGCGGGGATGAGCAGTACTTC; v_call: TRBV10-3; d_call: TRBD1; j_call: TRBJ2-7; cdr3_length: 15; clone_size: .
cdr3_aa: CASSLSVGNTIYF; cdr3_nt: TGTGCCAGCAGCTTGTCAGTGGGAAACACCATATATTTT; v_call: TRBV5-4; d_call: .; j_call: TRBJ1-3; cdr3_length: 13; clone_size: .
cdr3_aa: CAWSFPGGNGYTF; cdr3_nt: TGTGCCTGGAGTTTCCCGGGAGGGAATGGCTACACCTTC; v_call: TRBV30; d_call: .; j_call: TRBJ1-2; cdr3_length: 13; clone_size: .
cdr3_aa: CASSLQPLPNTGELFF; cdr3_nt: TGTGCCAGCAGTCTACAGCCTTTACCGAACACCGGGGAGCTGTTTTTT; v_call: TRBV7-2; d_call: .; j_call: TRBJ2-2; cdr3_length: 16; clone_size: .
cdr3_aa: CASSPRDRVYEQYF; cdr3_nt: TGTGCCAGCAGTCCCCGGGACAGGGTCTACGAGCAGTACTTC; v_call: TRBV27; d_call: TRBD1; j_call: TRBJ2-7; cdr3_length: 14; clone_size: .
cdr3_aa: CASSPRETQYF; cdr3_nt: TGTGCCAGCAGCCCCCGAGAGACCCAGTACTTC; v_call: TRBV7-6; d_call: .; j_call: TRBJ2-5; cdr3_length: 11; clone_size: few
cdr3_aa: CASSVTGGQETQYF; cdr3_nt: TGTGCCAGCAGCGTGACGGGAGGGCAAGAGACCCAGTACTTC; v_call: TRBV5-5; d_call: TRBD2; j_call: TRBJ2-5; cdr3_length: 14; clone_size: .
cdr3_aa: CASTRGTNYGYTF; cdr3_nt: TGCGCCAGTACCCGGGGGACTAACTATGGCTACACCTTC; v_call: TRBV5-1; d_call: .; j_call: TRBJ1-2; cdr3_length: 13; clone_size: .
cdr3_aa: CASRWQAEKLFF; cdr3_nt: TGTGCCAGCAGGTGGCAGGCCGAAAAACTGTTTTTT; v_call: TRBV6-1; d_call: .; j_call: TRBJ1-4; cdr3_length: 12; clone_size: .
cdr3_aa: CAWSRSGETQYF; cdr3_nt: TGTGCCTGGAGCAGGTCAGGGGAGACCCAGTACTTC; v_call: TRBV30; d_call: .; j_call: TRBJ2-5; cdr3_length: 12; clone_size: .
cdr3_aa: CASSQELRGTTDTQYF; cdr3_nt: TGTGCCAGCAGCCAAGAATTGAGGGGGACCACAGATACGCAGTATTTT; v_call: TRBV4-2; d_call: .; j_call: TRBJ2-3; cdr3_length: 16; clone_size: .
cdr3_aa: CALGGKERGDEQFF; cdr3_nt: TGTGCCCTAGGGGGCAAAGAAAGAGGGGATGAGCAGTTCTTC; v_call: TRBV6-5; d_call: TRBD1; j_call: TRBJ2-1; cdr3_length: 14; clone_size: .
cdr3_aa: CASSQDKGASGGTDTQYF; cdr3_nt: TGCGCCAGCAGCCAAGATAAGGGGGCTAGCGGGGGGACAGATACGCAGTATTTT; v_call: TRBV4-3; d_call: TRBD2; j_call: TRBJ2-3; cdr3_length: 18; clone_size: .
cdr3_aa: CASSLVGGIGQIYGYTF; cdr3_nt: TGCGCCAGCAGCTTGGTGGGGGGGATTGGACAGATCTATGGCTACACCTTC; v_call: TRBV5-1; d_call: .; j_call: TRBJ1-2; cdr3_length: 17; clone_size: .
cdr3_aa: CASSQEGVGRGPGGNTIYF; cdr3_nt: TGTGCCAGCAGCCAAGAAGGAGTAGGAAGGGGGCCGGGTGGAAACACCATATATTTT; v_call: TRBV4-2; d_call: TRBD1; j_call: TRBJ1-3; cdr3_length: 19; clone_size: .
cdr3_aa: CASSLGLAGGRTDTQYF; cdr3_nt: TGTGCCAGCAGTCTGGGACTAGCGGGGGGCCGCACAGATACGCAGTATTTT; v_call: TRBV4-2; d_call: TRBD2; j_call: TRBJ2-3; cdr3_length: 17; clone_size: .
cdr3_aa: CASRTGSGANVLTF; cdr3_nt: TGTGCCAGCAGGACAGGCTCTGGGGCCAACGTCCTGACTTTC; v_call: TRBV6-5; d_call: .; j_call: TRBJ2-6; cdr3_length: 14; clone_size: once
cdr3_aa: CASSEGQINQPQHF; cdr3_nt: TGTGCCAGCAGTGAAGGCCAGATTAATCAGCCCCAGCATTTT; v_call: TRBV2; d_call: .; j_call: TRBJ1-5; cdr3_length: 14; clone_size: .
cdr3_aa: CASSQVTGRGGGRNEQFF; cdr3_nt: TGTGCCAGCAGCCAAGTGACCGGGCGGGGGGGCGGGAGAAATGAGCAGTTCTTC; v_call: TRBV4-2; d_call: TRBD2; j_call: TRBJ2-1; cdr3_length: 18; clone_size: .
cdr3_aa: CASSQLPGLGSEQFF; cdr3_nt: TGCGCCAGCAGCCAGCTTCCGGGACTAGGGAGTGAGCAGTTCTTC; v_call: TRBV4-3; d_call: TRBD2; j_call: TRBJ2-1; cdr3_length: 15; clone_size: .
cdr3_aa: CASSYLGTSTDTQYF; cdr3_nt: TGTGCCAGCAGTTACCTAGGGACAAGCACAGATACGCAGTATTTT; v_call: TRBV6-5; d_call: .; j_call: TRBJ2-3; cdr3_length: 15; clone_size: .
cdr3_aa: CASSVRPGGDTQYF; cdr3_nt: TGTGCCAGCAGTGTGAGGCCAGGGGGGGATACGCAGTATTTT; v_call: TRBV6-4; d_call: .; j_call: TRBJ2-3; cdr3_length: 14; clone_size: .
cdr3_aa: CASGNPFTGKMYEQYF; cdr3_nt: TGTGCCAGCGGAAACCCTTTCACGGGGAAGATGTACGAGCAGTACTTC; v_call: TRBV7-6; d_call: .; j_call: TRBJ2-7; cdr3_length: 16; clone_size: .
cdr3_aa: CASSPTSQETQYF; cdr3_nt: TGTGCCAGCTCACCGACTAGCCAAGAGACCCAGTACTTC; v_call: TRBV18; d_call: .; j_call: TRBJ2-5; cdr3_length: 13; clone_size: .
cdr3_aa: CASSQARGENEQYF; cdr3_nt: TGTGCCAGCAGCCAGGCGCGGGGTGAGAACGAGCAGTACTTC; v_call: TRBV7-2; d_call: .; j_call: TRBJ2-7; cdr3_length: 14; clone_size: .
cdr3_aa: CASSPLQGGTDTQYF; cdr3_nt: TGTGCCAGCTCCCCTTTACAGGGGGGCACAGATACGCAGTATTTT; v_call: TRBV18; d_call: TRBD1; j_call: TRBJ2-3; cdr3_length: 15; clone_size: .
cdr3_aa: CASSPPQQNTGELFF; cdr3_nt: TGTGCCAGCTCACCACCCCAACAGAACACCGGGGAGCTGTTTTTT; v_call: TRBV18; d_call: .; j_call: TRBJ2-2; cdr3_length: 15; clone_size: .
cdr3_aa: CASSKRQSNQPQHF; cdr3_nt: TGTGCCAGTAGTAAGCGACAGTCCAATCAGCCCCAGCATTTT; v_call: TRBV19; d_call: .; j_call: TRBJ1-5; cdr3_length: 14; clone_size: .
cdr3_aa: CASSEARNYGYTF; cdr3_nt: TGTGCCAGCAGTGAAGCCCGGAACTATGGCTACACCTTC; v_call: TRBV6-1; d_call: .; j_call: TRBJ1-2; cdr3_length: 13; clone_size: .
cdr3_aa: CASSYSRGFDVKLFF; cdr3_nt: TGTGCCAGCAGTTACTCAAGGGGGTTCGACGTAAAACTGTTTTTT; v_call: TRBV6-5; d_call: .; j_call: TRBJ1-4; cdr3_length: 15; clone_size: .
cdr3_aa: CASSSGSSTDTQYF; cdr3_nt: TGTGCCAGCAGTTCGGGATCTAGCACAGATACGCAGTATTTT; v_call: TRBV27; d_call: .; j_call: TRBJ2-3; cdr3_length: 14; clone_size: .
cdr3_aa: CASSDKRGGLSGELFF; cdr3_nt: TGTGCCAGCAGCGATAAGAGGGGGGGCCTCTCCGGGGAGCTGTTTTTT; v_call: TRBV9; d_call: .; j_call: TRBJ2-2; cdr3_length: 16; clone_size: .
cdr3_aa: CASSDYPREKLFF; cdr3_nt: TGTGCCAGCAGTGATTATCCTAGGGAAAAACTGTTTTTT; v_call: TRBV6-1; d_call: .; j_call: TRBJ1-4; cdr3_length: 13; clone_size: .